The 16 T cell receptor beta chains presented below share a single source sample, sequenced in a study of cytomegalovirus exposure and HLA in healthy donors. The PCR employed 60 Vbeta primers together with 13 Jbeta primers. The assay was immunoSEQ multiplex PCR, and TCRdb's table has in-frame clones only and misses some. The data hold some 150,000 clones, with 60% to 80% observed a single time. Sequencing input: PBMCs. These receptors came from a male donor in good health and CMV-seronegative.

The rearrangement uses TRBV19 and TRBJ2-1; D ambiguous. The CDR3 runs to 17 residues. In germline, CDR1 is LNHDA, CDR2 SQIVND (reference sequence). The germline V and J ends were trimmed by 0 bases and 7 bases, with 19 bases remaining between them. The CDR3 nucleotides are TGTGCCAGTAGTATAGATTCGTACTACCCCCTTCGGAATGAGCAGTTCTTC. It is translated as CASSIDSYYPLRNEQFF. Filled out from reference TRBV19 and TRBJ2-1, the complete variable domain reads DGGITQSPKYLFRKEGQNVTLSCEQNLNHDAMYWYRQDPGQGLRLIYYSQIVNDFQKGDIAEGYSVSREKKESFPLTVTSAQKNPTAFYLCASSIDSYYPLRNEQFFGPGTRLTVL.

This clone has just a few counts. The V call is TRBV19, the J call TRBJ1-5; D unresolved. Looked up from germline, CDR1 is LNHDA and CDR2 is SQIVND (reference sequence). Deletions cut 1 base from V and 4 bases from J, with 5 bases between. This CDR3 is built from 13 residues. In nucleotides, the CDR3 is TGTGCCAGTAGTATAGCTCCGAATCAGCCCCAGCATTTT. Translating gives CASSIAPNQPQHF.

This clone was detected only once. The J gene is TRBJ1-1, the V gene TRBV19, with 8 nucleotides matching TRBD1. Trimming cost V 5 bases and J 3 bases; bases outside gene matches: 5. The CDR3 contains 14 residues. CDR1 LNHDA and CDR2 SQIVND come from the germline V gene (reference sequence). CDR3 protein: CASSREQGDTEAFF. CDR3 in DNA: TGTGCCAGTAGTCGGGAACAGGGGGACACTGAAGCTTTCTTT.

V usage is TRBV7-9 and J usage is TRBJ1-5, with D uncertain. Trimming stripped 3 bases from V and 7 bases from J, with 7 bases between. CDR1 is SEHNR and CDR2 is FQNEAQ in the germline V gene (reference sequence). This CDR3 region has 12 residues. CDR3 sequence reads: CASSFNGQPQHF. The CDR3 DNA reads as TGTGCCAGCAGCTTTAATGGCCAGCCCCAGCATTTT.

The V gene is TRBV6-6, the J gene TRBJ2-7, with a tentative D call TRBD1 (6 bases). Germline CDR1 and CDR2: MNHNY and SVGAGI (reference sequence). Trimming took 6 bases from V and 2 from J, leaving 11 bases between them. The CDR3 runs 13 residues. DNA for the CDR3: TGTGCCAGCAGCCAGGACAGCCCCTACGAGCAGTACTTC. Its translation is CASSQDSPYEQYF.

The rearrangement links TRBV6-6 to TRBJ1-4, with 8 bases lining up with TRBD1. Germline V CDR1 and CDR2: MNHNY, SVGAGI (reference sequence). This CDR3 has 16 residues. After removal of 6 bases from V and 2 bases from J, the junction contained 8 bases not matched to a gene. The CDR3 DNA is TGTGCCAGCAGCAGGGGGCGAGAGGTTACTAATGAAAAACTGTTTTTT. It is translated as CASSRGREVTNEKLFF.

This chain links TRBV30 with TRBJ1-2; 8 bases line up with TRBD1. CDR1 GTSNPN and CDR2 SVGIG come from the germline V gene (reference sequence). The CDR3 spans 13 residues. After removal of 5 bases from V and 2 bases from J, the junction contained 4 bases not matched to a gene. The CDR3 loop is CAWLRQGNYGYTF. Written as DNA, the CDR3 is TGTGCCTGGTTGAGACAGGGGAACTATGGCTACACCTTC.

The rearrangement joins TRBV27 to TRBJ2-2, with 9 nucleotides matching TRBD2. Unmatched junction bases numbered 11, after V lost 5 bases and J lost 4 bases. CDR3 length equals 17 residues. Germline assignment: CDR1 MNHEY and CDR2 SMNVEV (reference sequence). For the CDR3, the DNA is TGTGCCAGCAGTATTCCTCGCGGGGGGGCCGGCACCGGGGAGCTGTTTTTT. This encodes CASSIPRGGAGTGELFF.

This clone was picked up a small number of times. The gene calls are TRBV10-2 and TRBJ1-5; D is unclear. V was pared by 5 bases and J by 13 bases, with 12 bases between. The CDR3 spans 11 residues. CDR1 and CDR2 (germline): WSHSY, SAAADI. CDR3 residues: CASSPGGGQHF. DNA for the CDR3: TGCGCCAGCAGTCCTGGTGGAGGACAGCATTTT.

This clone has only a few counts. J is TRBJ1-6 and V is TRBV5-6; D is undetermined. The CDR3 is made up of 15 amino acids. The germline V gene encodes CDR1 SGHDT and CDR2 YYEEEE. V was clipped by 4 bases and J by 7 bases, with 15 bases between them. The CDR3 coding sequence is TGTGCCAGCAGCATGCTCCGGGTCCTGAATTCACCCCTCCACTTT. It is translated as CASSMLRVLNSPLHF.

The CDR3 DNA reads as TGTGCCAGCAGTGACCAAGGACAGGAGTACGAGCAGTACTTC. This codes for CASSDQGQEYEQYF. This chain links TRBV2 with TRBJ2-7; 7 nucleotides agree with TRBD1. Germline CDR1 is SNHLY and CDR2 is FYNNEI. This CDR3 has 14 amino acids. J gave up 4 bases and V 3 bases, and 6 bases lay outside the gene matches.

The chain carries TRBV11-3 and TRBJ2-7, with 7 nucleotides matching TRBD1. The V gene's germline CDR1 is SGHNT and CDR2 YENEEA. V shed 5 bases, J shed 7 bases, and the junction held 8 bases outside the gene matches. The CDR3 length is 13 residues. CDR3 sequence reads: CASSKDRAREQYF. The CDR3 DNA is TGTGCCAGCAGCAAAGACAGGGCCCGAGAGCAGTACTTC.

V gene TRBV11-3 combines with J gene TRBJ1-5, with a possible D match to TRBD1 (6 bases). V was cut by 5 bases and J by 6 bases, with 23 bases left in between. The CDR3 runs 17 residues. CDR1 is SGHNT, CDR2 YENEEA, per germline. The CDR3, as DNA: TGTGCCAGCAGCCATTTTCCGGGACACATATACGGTCAGCCCCAGCATTTT. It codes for CASSHFPGHIYGQPQHF.

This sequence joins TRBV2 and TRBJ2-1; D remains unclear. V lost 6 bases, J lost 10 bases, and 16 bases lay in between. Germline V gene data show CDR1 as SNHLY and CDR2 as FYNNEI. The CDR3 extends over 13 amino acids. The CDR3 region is CASSPTWAQEQFF. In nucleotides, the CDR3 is TGTGCCAGCAGCCCCACCTGGGCCCAGGAGCAGTTCTTC.

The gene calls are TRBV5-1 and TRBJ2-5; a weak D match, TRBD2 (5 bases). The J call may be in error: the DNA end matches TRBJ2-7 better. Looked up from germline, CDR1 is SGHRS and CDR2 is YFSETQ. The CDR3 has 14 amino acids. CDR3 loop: CASSLSSASYEQYF. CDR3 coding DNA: TGCGCCAGCAGCTTGAGTAGCGCTTCCTACGAGCAGTACTTC.

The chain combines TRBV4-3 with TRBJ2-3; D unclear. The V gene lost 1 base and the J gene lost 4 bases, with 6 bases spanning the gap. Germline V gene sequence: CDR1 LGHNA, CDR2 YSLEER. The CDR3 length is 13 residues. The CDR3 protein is CASSQGLPDTQYF. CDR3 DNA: TGCGCCAGCAGCCAAGGACTTCCAGATACGCAGTATTTT.